This T cell receptor beta chain was observed in a study of blood T cell repertoires in COVID-19. Here immunoSEQ multiplex PCR was the method, and the copy in TCRdb shows in-frame clones only, minus some. There are over 200,000 clones in the sample; roughly 80% occur only once, and approximately 7.2% lies in the top ten. This CDR3 contains 15 residues. Trimming shortened V by 0 bases and J by 12 bases, and 17 bases separated the two germline ends. CDR1 is LGHNA and CDR2 is YNFKEQ in the germline V gene. Material: peripheral blood. The receptor's source is a woman of 80 years or more with acute or convalescent COVID-19. This chain uses TRBV4-2 with TRBJ1-4; D is possibly TRBD1 (5 bases). This CDR3 is CASSQEESRGRELFF. The CDR3 DNA reads TGTGCCAGCAGCCAAGAGGAATCAAGGGGTAGGGAACTGTTTTTT.